This TCR beta chain was sequenced during a study of T cell responses to AZD1222 COVID-19 vaccine. Study-level results: Once two AZD1222 doses were given, Spike-specific TCR breadth and depth went up.

Generated by immunoSEQ multiplex PCR, the TCRdb table keeps only in-frame clones and is missing some. The sample shows about 160,000 clones, about nine tenths of them seen only once. Germline lookup yields CDR1 SNHLY and CDR2 FYNNEI. V lost 3 bases, J lost 7 bases, and 10 bases lay in between. The CDR3 loop spans 14 amino acids. This clone was picked up one time. No antigen is known for it. The receptor comes from an adult in good health. The sample was peripheral blood, taken on day 0 of AZD1222 vaccination. The chain has TRBV2 and TRBJ1-6; possible D gene TRBD1, 5 bases. The CDR3 region has the DNA TGTGCCAGCAGTGACCCAGGGAACAATTCACCCCTCCACTTT. It codes for CASSDPGNNSPLHF.